This T cell receptor (beta chain) was recorded in a study of blood T cell repertoires in COVID-19. Overall study: Some COVID-19 samples were acute and others convalescent; all came from the United States, Italy and Spain. From T cells, B-cell-depleted T cells, or PBMCs came the material, which was cDNA or gDNA.

Only in-frame clones appear in the TCRdb table, and some are missing; sequencing was by immunoSEQ multiplex PCR. Of some 220,000 clones listed, around 80% were seen once; the top ten hold roughly 6.7%. A remark on this clone: Other DNA sequences in this sample translate to the same CDR3.

Germline loops: CDR1 SGDLS, CDR2 YYNGEE. Trimming left V 0 bases short and J 5 bases short, with 11 bases between. The CDR3 runs to 14 residues. The sequenced sample was peripheral blood. The rearrangement joins TRBV9 to TRBJ2-5, with D maybe TRBD2 (6 bases). This TCR came from a woman between 65 and 79 years old with acute or convalescent COVID-19. CDR3 loop: CASSVDGEVETQYF. In nucleotides, the CDR3 is TGTGCCAGCAGCGTAGACGGGGAGGTGGAGACCCAGTACTTC.